This TCR beta chain was sequenced during a study of OX40 agonist ivuxolimab in advanced cancers. Study-wide background: Melanoma, hepatocellular carcinoma, head and neck or renal cell cancer occurred in dose-escalation patients. Points from the study as a whole: Some of the nonresponding patients also showed low levels of normalized T-cell clonal expansion.

Assay used: immunoSEQ multiplex PCR; TCRdb lists only in-frame clones, some missing. The sample lists about 40,000 clones, 92% occurring once. As for this clone: Its target is unknown. This CDR3 is also generated by other DNA sequences in the sample.

CDR3 length equals 15 residues. CDR1 is SEHNR, CDR2 FQNEAQ, per germline (reference sequence). V dropped 1 base and J dropped 2 bases, with 9 bases sitting between them. The sample here was CD4+ or CD8+ T cells sorted from blood, taken in a trial of the OX40 agonist ivuxolimab. This TCR was sampled from an adult with an advanced solid tumor such as melanoma, head and neck, liver or kidney cancer. The chain has TRBV7-9 and TRBJ1-5; D gene uncertain. The DNA for the CDR3 is TGTGCCAGCAGCTTAGGGGGTCGGGGCAATCAGCCCCAGCATTTT. As protein: CASSLGGRGNQPQHF.